Shown below are 13 T cell receptor beta chains from a single sample sequenced in a study of Graves' ophthalmopathy and Graves' hyperthyroidism. The authors amplified TCR beta CDR3 regions, and they did so from RNA transcripts for repertoire sequencing. Amplification began with first-round RT-PCR using HTBI primers, then second-round multiplex PCR was performed. TCRdb independently ran MiXCR on the multiplex PCR reads; one entry per CDR3 protein. Of about 210,000 distinct CDR3 sequences listed, around 30% are singletons. Input material: peripheral blood. The receptors come from a man aged 50 or older with Graves' ophthalmopathy.

This clonotype was seen ten or more times. The chain combines TRBV10-2 with TRBJ2-3; 9 nucleotides line up with TRBD1. The germline V gene has CDR1 WSHSY and CDR2 SAAADI. This CDR3 contains 18 residues. V shed 6 bases, J shed 8 bases, and the junction held 21 bases outside the gene matches. The CDR3 DNA is TGCGCCAGCAGATCGGGACAGGGCTATGAGGTCCTTCCTACTACGCAGTATTTT. It translates to CASRSGQGYEVLPTTQYF.

This clonotype showed up just once. This chain connects TRBV3-1 to TRBJ1-1, with TRBD1 as a possible D gene (6 bases). The CDR3 sequence is 13 residues long. Per the germline V gene, CDR1 is LGHDT and CDR2 is YNNKEL (reference sequence). Trimming shortened V by 0 bases and J by 5 bases, and 7 bases separated the two germline ends. This CDR3 is CASSQDTGTEAFF. The CDR3 DNA sequence: TGTGCCAGCAGCCAAGATACAGGGACTGAAGCTTTCTTT.

This clonotype occurred many times. The rearrangement joins TRBV28 to TRBJ1-2; D is perhaps TRBD1 (6 bases). The germline V gene has CDR1 MDHEN and CDR2 SYDVKM. CDR3 length: 16 residues. The V end lost 5 bases, the J end lost 2 bases, and 18 bases lay between the germline ends. The CDR3 region is CASSRDRRGRNYGYTF. The CDR3 region has the DNA TGTGCCAGCAGTCGCGACCGCAGGGGAAGGAACTATGGCTACACCTTC.

This clonotype was seen repeatedly, ten times or more. The chain links TRBV6-5 to TRBJ2-5; TRBD1 is a possible D gene (6 bases). The CDR3 contains 17 residues. Germline loops: CDR1 MNHEY, CDR2 SVGAGI. Trimming stripped 0 bases from V and 2 bases from J, with 16 bases between. In DNA form, the CDR3 reads TGTGCCAGCAGTTACTCGACCGGGACACCAACTCAAGAGACCCAGTACTTC. Protein sequence: CASSYSTGTPTQETQYF.

This clonotype has only a few counts. V gene TRBV6-1 combines with J gene TRBJ2-7, with 11 bases aligning to TRBD2. V was pared by 6 bases and J by 4 bases, with 8 bases of the junction left unmatched. Germline V gives CDR1 MNHNS, CDR2 SASEGT. This CDR3 is 15 amino acids long. In DNA, the CDR3 is TGTGCCAGCAGCGGATCCGGGACTAGCGGTTACGAGCAGTACTTC. Residues: CASSGSGTSGYEQYF.

This clonotype was picked up many times. The V gene is TRBV20-1, the J gene TRBJ2-2, with 13 bases that match TRBD2. This CDR3 region has 16 residues. After removal of 6 bases from V and 2 bases from J, the junction contained 6 bases not matched to a gene. The germline V gene encodes CDR1 DFQATT and CDR2 SNEGSKA (reference sequence). The CDR3 loop is CSASGTSGTNTGELFF. DNA of the CDR3: TGCAGTGCCTCCGGGACTAGCGGGACTAACACCGGGGAGCTGTTTTTT.

This clonotype was recorded at least ten times. The chain joins TRBV6-9 to TRBJ2-7; D is perhaps TRBD2 (5 bases). CDR1 is MNHGY, CDR2 SVAAGI, per germline. This CDR3 spans 13 amino acids. Trimming left V 7 bases short and J 4 bases short, with 14 bases between. CDR3 protein: CASIRGIRYEQYF. Here the CDR3 DNA reads TGTGCCAGCATACGAGGGATTCGGTACGAGCAGTACTTC.

The V call is TRBV20-1, the J call TRBJ2-7; 9 bases map to TRBD2. The CDR3 contains 15 residues. With V trimmed by 2 bases and J by 4 bases, 9 bases remained unmatched. Germline lookup yields CDR1 DFQATT and CDR2 SNEGSKA (reference sequence). The CDR3 reads CSARRRLAGIYEQYF. The CDR3 nucleotides read TGCAGTGCTAGAAGGAGGCTAGCGGGAATTTACGAGCAGTACTTC.

The table lists this clonotype with many counts. CDR3 sequence (DNA): TGTGCCTGGAGTAGGGGCCAGTCGGGTGGCGGGGAGCTGTTTTTT. Translation: CAWSRGQSGGGELFF. The chain recombines TRBV30 with TRBJ2-2, with D tentatively TRBD1 (5 bases). This CDR3 region has 15 residues. Trimming shortened V by 2 bases and J by 7 bases, and 17 bases separated the two germline ends. Germline V gene data show CDR1 as GTSNPN and CDR2 as SVGIG (reference sequence).

This clonotype was recorded a few times. The rearrangement links TRBV6-1 to TRBJ1-3, with D tentatively TRBD1 (5 bases). V lost 5 bases and J 4 bases, leaving 18 bases between the germline ends. Germline CDR1 MNHNS, CDR2 SASEGT. CDR3 size: 16 residues. The CDR3 region is CASSPNLGTSGNTIYF. Here the CDR3 DNA reads TGTGCCAGCAGTCCGAACCTCGGGACGTCAGGAAACACCATATATTTT.

This clonotype has more than one count but fewer than ten. The chain employs TRBV28 and TRBJ2-7, with 8 bases matching TRBD2. Germline values: CDR1 MDHEN, CDR2 SYDVKM. The CDR3 contains 15 residues. In nucleotides, the CDR3 is TGTGCAAGCCGCCAGCAAATTAGCGGGGTCTACGAGCAGTACTTC. It yields the protein CASRQQISGVYEQYF.

There are many counts of this clonotype. The gene calls are TRBV28 and TRBJ1-5; D ambiguous. The CDR3 has 14 residues. The germline V and J ends were trimmed by 2 bases and 1 base, with 6 bases remaining between them. CDR1 MDHEN and CDR2 SYDVKM come from the germline V gene. The CDR3 bases are TGTGCCAGCAGTTTAATACAAAGCAATCAGCCCCAGCATTTT. It translates to CASSLIQSNQPQHF.

This clonotype was seen many times. This rearrangement joins TRBV6-5 to TRBJ2-7; tentatively, D is TRBD2 (6 bases). The CDR3 covers 15 residues. Germline assignment: CDR1 MNHEY and CDR2 SVGAGI. Trimming pared 0 bases from V and 3 bases from J, leaving 12 bases between. The CDR3 bases are TGTGCCAGCAGTTACTCCAAGGCTAGCGTCTACGAGCAGTACTTC. This gives the protein CASSYSKASVYEQYF.